Each of the 17 T cell receptor beta chains below was sequenced from the same sample in a study of cytomegalovirus exposure and HLA in healthy donors. Using immunoSEQ multiplex PCR, the repertoire was profiled, and TCRdb retains in-frame clones only, with some absent. The table includes roughly 280,000 clones, around 85% detected once. Material: PBMCs. The receptors were sampled from a woman aged 18-29 years in good health and CMV-seronegative.

J is TRBJ2-3 and V is TRBV14; tentatively, D is TRBD2 (5 bases). The CDR3 loop spans 17 amino acids. Germline loops: CDR1 SGHDN, CDR2 FVKESK. V was trimmed by 3 bases and J by 6 bases, leaving 22 bases between them. CDR3 in DNA: TGTGCCAGCAGCCACACTCAAGGGCCTCCTAGGAGGGATACGCAGTATTTT. It yields the protein CASSHTQGPPRRDTQYF.

This chain joins TRBV10-3 and TRBJ1-2, with D unclear. The CDR3 has 13 residues. V was trimmed by 6 bases and J by 2 bases, leaving 10 bases between them. CDR1 and CDR2 (germline): ENHRY, SYGVKD. Written as DNA, the CDR3 is TGTGCCATCAGCGTCGACGGGAACTATGGCTACACCTTC. This translates into CAISVDGNYGYTF.

The chain has TRBV6-1 and TRBJ1-5, with D maybe TRBD1 (6 bases). Between the trimmed V and J ends, which lost 7 bases and 6 bases, there was a span of 16 bases. The germline CDR1 and CDR2 sequences are MNHNS and SASEGT. There are 14 residues in the CDR3. The CDR3 loop is CASNTGSRRQPQHF. In nucleotides, the CDR3 is TGTGCCAGCAATACAGGGAGTCGGCGTCAGCCCCAGCATTTT.

The rearrangement uses TRBV6-6 and TRBJ2-7; 10 bases are a match to TRBD1. Germline CDR1 and CDR2: MNHNY and SVGAGI (reference sequence). J gave up 3 bases and V 3 bases, and 8 bases lay outside the gene matches. This CDR3 is built from 16 residues. CDR3 sequence: CASSYSRDRGSYEQYF. Written as DNA, the CDR3 is TGTGCCAGCAGTTATAGCCGGGACAGGGGAAGCTACGAGCAGTACTTC.

The chain couples TRBV20-1 to TRBJ1-2; D is undetermined. This CDR3 has 11 amino acids. Trimming took off 6 bases at V and 3 bases at J, with 8 bases between the two ends. From germline, CDR1 is DFQATT and CDR2 SNEGSKA (reference sequence). The CDR3 coding sequence is TGCAGTGCCGAGGGTGACTATGGCTACACCTTC. It translates to CSAEGDYGYTF.

Comment on this clone: The sample contains more than one DNA sequence encoding this CDR3. The chain has TRBV19 and TRBJ1-1; possibly TRBD1 for D (5 bases). CDR3 length: 13 residues. V lost 2 bases to trimming and J lost 1 base, with 5 bases between them. Germline V gene sequence: CDR1 LNHDA, CDR2 SQIVND (reference sequence). The CDR3 spells CASSIRGNTEAFF. CDR3 DNA: TGTGCCAGTAGTATAAGGGGGAACACTGAAGCTTTCTTT.

This chain joins TRBV19 and TRBJ2-7; D perhaps matches TRBD2 (6 bases). V shed 5 bases and J shed 6 bases, with 14 bases lying between them. Germline loops: CDR1 LNHDA, CDR2 SQIVND (reference sequence). This CDR3 is 13 amino acids long. CDR3 nucleotides: TGTGCCAGTAGTTGGCCGGGAGACGGCGAGCAGTACTTC. It yields the protein CASSWPGDGEQYF.

The CDR3 sequence is CASTPGLAGGSNTGELFF. CDR3 nucleotides: TGTGCCAGCACCCCGGGACTAGCGGGAGGATCGAACACCGGGGAGCTGTTTTTT. The chain employs TRBV27 and TRBJ2-2; 15 bases match TRBD2. Germline V lookup: CDR1 MNHEY, CDR2 SMNVEV (reference sequence). CDR3 length: 18 amino acids. J gave up 0 bases and V 7 bases, and 6 bases lay outside the gene matches.

The chain recombines TRBV29-1 with TRBJ2-7; 9 bases match TRBD2. The CDR3 spans 15 residues. Looked up from germline, CDR1 is SQVTM and CDR2 is ANQGSEA. V lost 1 base and J lost 0; bases outside the gene matches: 4. CDR3 DNA: TGCAGCGTTGAAGGGGCGGGAGGGCCCTCCTACGAGCAGTACTTC. Encoded protein: CSVEGAGGPSYEQYF.

About this clone: Other DNA variants within this sample encode the same CDR3. The rearrangement links TRBV19 to TRBJ2-3; TRBD2 agrees at 9 bases. V lost 9 bases, J lost 1 base, and 2 bases stayed unmatched. This CDR3 spans 13 amino acids. CDR1 is LNHDA and CDR2 is SQIVND in the germline V gene (reference sequence). The CDR3 loop reads CASRLAGTDTQYF. Written as DNA, the CDR3 is TGTGCCAGCAGACTAGCGGGCACAGATACGCAGTATTTT.

The gene calls are TRBV7-2 and TRBJ2-1; 7 nucleotides line up with TRBD1. There are 18 residues in the CDR3. J lost 2 bases, V lost 5 bases, and 15 bases had no gene match. Per germline, CDR1 SGHTA and CDR2 FQGNSA. The CDR3 DNA follows: TGTGCCAGCAGCCCCCTAAGAATCGGCAGGGGGACCTACAATGAGCAGTTCTTC. Translated, it gives CASSPLRIGRGTYNEQFF. Supplemented by reference TRBV7-2 and TRBJ2-1, the full variable domain reads GAGVSQSPSNKVTEKGKDVELRCDPISGHTALYWYRQSLGQGLEFLIYFQGNSAPDKSGLPSDRFSAERTGGSVSTLTIQRTQQEDSAVYLCASSPLRIGRGTYNEQFFGPGTRLTVL.

The V and J genes are TRBV10-3 and TRBJ1-1; 9 positions agree with TRBD1. Losses at the gene ends were 10 bases for V and 4 bases for J; bases not matched to a gene: 7. CDR1 is ENHRY, CDR2 SYGVKD, per germline. The CDR3 totals 13 residues. CDR3 protein: CATAGTGSTEAFF. CDR3 coding DNA: TGTGCCACGGCCGGGACAGGGAGCACTGAAGCTTTCTTT.

V gene TRBV27 combines with J gene TRBJ1-4, with a weak D call TRBD1 (5 bases). The CDR3 totals 15 residues. In germline, CDR1 is MNHEY, CDR2 SMNVEV (reference sequence). Deletions cut 3 bases from V and 5 bases from J, with 13 bases between. CDR3 DNA sequence: TGTGCCAGCAGTTTTTTCAGGGCTACGAATGAAAAACTGTTTTTT. It yields the protein CASSFFRATNEKLFF.

The chain links TRBV5-1 to TRBJ2-1; D unresolved. CDR1 is SGHRS, CDR2 YFSETQ, per germline. The CDR3 length is 17 residues. Deletions cut 4 bases from V and 2 bases from J, with 19 bases between. The CDR3 protein is CASSPDPGFNPYNEQFF. DNA for the CDR3: TGCGCCAGCAGCCCGGATCCCGGGTTTAATCCCTACAATGAGCAGTTCTTC. Full variable domain (missing parts from reference TRBV5-1 and TRBJ2-1): KAGVTQTPRYLIKTRGQQVTLSCSPISGHRSVSWYQQTPGQGLQFLFEYFSETQRNKGNFPGRFSGRQFSNSRSEMNVSTLELGDSALYLCASSPDPGFNPYNEQFFGPGTRLTVL.

The V call is TRBV4-1, the J call TRBJ2-7, with 15 bases aligning to TRBD2. CDR3 size: 17 residues. J lost 0 bases, V lost 4 bases, and 4 bases had no gene match. From germline, CDR1 is MGHRA and CDR2 YSYEKL. The CDR3 coding sequence is TGCGCCAGCAGCCGAGGACTAGCGGGGGGGAGCTCCTACGAGCAGTACTTC. It encodes CASSRGLAGGSSYEQYF.

A single count supports this clone. The chain employs TRBV5-8 and TRBJ1-1; D gene unclear. V lost 2 bases to trimming and J lost 2 bases, with 7 bases between them. CDR3 size: 13 residues. Germline V lookup: CDR1 SGHTS, CDR2 YDEGEE. CDR3 residues: CASSFLLNTEAFF. CDR3 sequence (DNA): TGTGCCAGCAGCTTTCTCCTCAACACTGAAGCTTTCTTT.

This chain connects TRBV7-2 to TRBJ2-7; 7 bases fit TRBD1. The V and J ends lost 2 bases and 2 bases, in that order; junction bases with no gene match: 12. The germline CDR1 and CDR2 sequences are SGHTA and FQGNSA. This CDR3 is 17 amino acids long. CDR3 DNA: TGTGCCAGCAGCTTACGGGACAGCCAACAGTTAACCTACGAGCAGTACTTC. It specifies CASSLRDSQQLTYEQYF.